The source of this TCR beta chain is a study of metastatic and nonmetastatic thyroid tumors. This clone was recorded many times. The CDR3 length is 13 residues. Between the trimmed V and J ends, which lost 2 bases and 0 bases, there was a span of 5 bases. CDR1 GTSNPN and CDR2 SVGIG come from the germline V gene (reference sequence). Via MiXCR, TCRdb re-called the PCR reads. This table holds tens of thousands of clones, 24% found once. Thyroid surgery took place with no prior treatment in any patient. The chain combines TRBV30 with TRBJ1-5; D gene ambiguous. The specimen sequenced was tumor tissue. The clonotype comes from a female donor with papillary thyroid cancer or a benign thyroid nodule (not recorded which). Some clones in this sample may be carry-over from other donors' samples. The CDR3 protein is CAWSSHSNQPQHF. The DNA for the CDR3 is TGTGCCTGGAGTTCACATAGCAATCAGCCCCAGCATTTT. Together with reference TRBV30 and TRBJ1-5, the CDR3 gives the full variable domain: SQTIHQWPATLVQPVGSPLSLECTVEGTSNPNLYWYRQAAGRGLQLLFYSVGIGQISSEVPQNLSASRPQDRQFILSSKKLLLSDSGFYLCAWSSHSNQPQHFGDGTRLSIL.